The 23 T cell receptor beta chains below come from one sample, sequenced in a study of T-cell reconstitution after alpha-beta-depleted transplantation in children. Preparation of the TCRbeta library was carried out with unique molecular identifiers. TCRdb recomputed calls from the PCR reads with MiXCR, one row per CDR3 protein. The sample has about 500,000 distinct CDR3 sequences; over 10% are singletons. The specimen was PBMCs, mostly from graft donor cells, collected 180 days after TCRalphabeta/CD19-depleted stem cell transplant. The receptors were gathered from a female patient aged 2-15 years who had a stem cell transplant for aplastic anemia, so the T cells may come from the graft donor.

This clonotype was seen only a few times. J is TRBJ2-1 and V is TRBV5-1; D call uncertain. The V and J ends lost 5 bases and 2 bases respectively, with 11 bases between them. CDR3 length: 14 amino acids. Germline V lookup: CDR1 SGHRS, CDR2 YFSETQ. DNA of the CDR3: TGCGCCAGCAGTAGCCGGAGTACCTACAATGAGCAGTTCTTC. Protein: CASSSRSTYNEQFF.

This clonotype came up many times. The rearrangement links TRBV9 to TRBJ2-7, with a tentative D call TRBD1 (5 bases). The V gene lost 0 bases and the J gene lost 2 bases, with 9 bases spanning the gap. Germline-derived CDR1 and CDR2 are SGDLS and YYNGEE. The CDR3 spans 14 residues. CDR3 loop: CASSVADSPYEQYF. CDR3 coding DNA: TGTGCCAGCAGCGTAGCAGACAGTCCCTACGAGCAGTACTTC.

In its sample, this clonotype was seen a few times. The gene calls are TRBV7-2 and TRBJ1-5; a possible D gene is TRBD1 (5 bases). CDR3 length equals 14 residues. The germline V gene has CDR1 SGHTA and CDR2 FQGNSA. Between the trimmed V and J ends, which lost 2 bases and 3 bases, there was a span of 8 bases. CDR3 region: CASSLLGTNQPQHF. The CDR3 DNA sequence: TGTGCCAGCAGCTTACTAGGGACCAATCAGCCCCAGCATTTT.

This clonotype was picked up many times. The genes are TRBV28 and TRBJ2-6; D possibly corresponds to TRBD2 (6 bases). Germline V gene sequence: CDR1 MDHEN, CDR2 SYDVKM. The CDR3 has 16 residues. V dropped 5 bases and J dropped 2 bases, with 13 bases sitting between them. The CDR3 bases are TGTGCCAGCAGTCCAGCGGAGGGAGCTGGGGCCAACGTCCTGACTTTC. Translated: CASSPAEGAGANVLTF.

This clonotype has a count of ten or more. The chain couples TRBV4-3 to TRBJ2-5, with 9 positions matching TRBD2. The CDR3 extends over 17 amino acids. Germline V CDR1 and CDR2: LGHNA, YSLEER. J was trimmed by 7 bases and V by 3 bases; bases with no gene match: 15. The CDR3 protein is CASSQTFLASGIGTQYF. The DNA for the CDR3 is TGCGCCAGCAGCCAGACATTTCTCGCTAGCGGGATCGGGACCCAGTACTTC.

The rearrangement uses TRBV7-9 and TRBJ2-2, with unresolved D. Germline assignment: CDR1 SEHNR and CDR2 FQNEAQ (reference sequence). The CDR3 spans 16 residues. Trimming cost V 1 base and J 2 bases, with 11 bases left between them. The CDR3 loop is CASSLGTTFNTGELFF. For the CDR3, the DNA is TGTGCCAGCAGCTTAGGGACCACTTTTAACACCGGGGAGCTGTTTTTT.

The V gene is TRBV20-1, the J gene TRBJ1-4; D possibly corresponds to TRBD1 (6 bases). Germline assignment: CDR1 DFQATT and CDR2 SNEGSKA (reference sequence). V dropped 8 bases and J dropped 0 bases, with 19 bases sitting between them. The CDR3 is 16 amino acids. CDR3 in amino acids: CSSPGADLATNEKLFF. The CDR3 nucleotides read TGCAGTTCGCCAGGGGCGGATCTTGCAACTAATGAAAAACTGTTTTTT.

A few counts support this clonotype. This rearrangement joins TRBV12-5 to TRBJ1-6; D may be TRBD1 (5 bases). CDR1 and CDR2 (germline): LGHNT, FRNRAP. The CDR3 spans 18 residues. V was clipped by 5 bases and J by 7 bases, with 24 bases between them. The CDR3 protein is CASGGDMVVGTWNSPLHF. The CDR3 DNA is TGTGCTAGTGGTGGAGATATGGTTGTTGGGACCTGGAATTCACCCCTCCACTTT.

This clonotype was counted only a few times. The rearrangement joins TRBV27 to TRBJ2-1; the D gene is possibly TRBD2 (5 bases). The CDR3 loop spans 13 amino acids. V lost 6 bases to trimming and J lost 9 bases, with 15 bases between them. Germline assignment: CDR1 MNHEY and CDR2 SMNVEV (reference sequence). CDR3 nucleotide sequence: TGTGCCAGCAGCTACGAACGGGGTACTGAGCAGTTCTTC. This gives the protein CASSYERGTEQFF.

The CDR3, as DNA: TGTGCCAGCAGTTCCGGACTAGCGGGCACCCACGAGCAGTACTTC. This encodes CASSSGLAGTHEQYF. The chain links TRBV6-5 to TRBJ2-7; TRBD2 aligns across 11 bases. Trimming removed 4 bases from V and 5 bases from J; junction bases left unmatched: 7. From germline, CDR1 is MNHEY and CDR2 SVGAGI. The CDR3 covers 15 residues.

This clonotype was found a few times. This chain joins TRBV7-9 and TRBJ1-6, with D possibly TRBD1 on 6 matching bases. Trimming cost V 3 bases and J 2 bases, with 11 bases left between them. The CDR3 runs to 16 residues. Germline V gene sequence: CDR1 SEHNR, CDR2 FQNEAQ (reference sequence). The CDR3 spells CASSLGGGTYNSPLHF. CDR3 DNA: TGTGCCAGCAGCTTGGGAGGGGGAACCTATAATTCACCCCTCCACTTT.

There are a few counts of this clonotype. The V gene is TRBV11-1, the J gene TRBJ2-1, with D perhaps TRBD1 or TRBD2 (5 bases each). Trimming removed 7 bases at V and 3 bases at J, with 25 bases between. The CDR3 extends over 18 amino acids. The germline V gene has CDR1 SGHAT and CDR2 FQDESV (reference sequence). The CDR3 bases are TGTGCCAGCACCTACCCGAGAGCAGGGAGAGATTTCTACAATGAGCAGTTCTTC. Protein: CASTYPRAGRDFYNEQFF.

This clonotype was seen a few times. V is TRBV3-1 and J is TRBJ2-7, with unresolved D. This CDR3 region has 13 residues. CDR1 and CDR2 (germline): LGHDT, YNNKEL (reference sequence). V was pared by 4 bases and J by 4 bases, with 11 bases between. The CDR3 is CASSLNQVYEQYF. In DNA, the CDR3 is TGTGCCAGCAGCCTAAATCAAGTATACGAGCAGTACTTC.

This clonotype was seen at least ten times. The rearrangement uses TRBV28 and TRBJ1-2, with D maybe TRBD1 (5 bases). CDR3 length: 18 residues. CDR1 is MDHEN and CDR2 is SYDVKM in the germline V gene. The V gene lost 2 bases and the J gene lost 0 bases, with 19 bases spanning the gap. The CDR3 here is CASSLNSGRGRANYGYTF. DNA for the CDR3: TGTGCCAGCAGTTTAAATTCGGGTAGGGGCCGAGCTAACTATGGCTACACCTTC.

The chain links TRBV7-6 to TRBJ2-1, with 8 bases lining up with TRBD1. Germline V gives CDR1 SGHVS, CDR2 FNYEAQ. This CDR3 has 15 residues. Trimming cost V 3 bases and J 5 bases; bases outside gene matches: 6. The CDR3 DNA sequence: TGTGCCAGCAGCTTCCGGACAGGGCTTAACAATGAGCAGTTCTTC. This gives the protein CASSFRTGLNNEQFF. Looking up the rest from reference TRBV7-6 and TRBJ2-1 gives the full variable domain: GAGVSQSPRYKVTKRGQDVALRCDPISGHVSLYWYRQALGQGPEFLTYFNYEAQQDKSGLPNDRFSAERPEGSISTLTIQRTEQRDSAMYRCASSFRTGLNNEQFFGPGTRLTVL.

The chain employs TRBV19 and TRBJ1-2, with TRBD1 as a possible D gene (5 bases). This CDR3 has 15 residues. Trimming stripped 6 bases from V and 4 bases from J, with 18 bases between. Germline V lookup: CDR1 LNHDA, CDR2 SQIVND (reference sequence). CDR3: CASSKPWTDTYGYTF. As DNA, the CDR3 is TGTGCCAGTAGCAAACCTTGGACGGACACCTATGGCTACACCTTC.

This clonotype has only a few counts. The V gene is TRBV7-9, the J gene TRBJ1-5; no firm D call. The CDR3 has 14 amino acids. V was clipped by 5 bases and J by 7 bases, with 15 bases between them. Germline CDR1 is SEHNR and CDR2 is FQNEAQ (reference sequence). CDR3 protein: CASSPGPGEQPQHF. CDR3 DNA sequence: TGTGCCAGCAGCCCCGGACCTGGGGAACAGCCCCAGCATTTT.

A few counts support this clonotype. V and J are TRBV2 and TRBJ2-1, with D uncertain. This CDR3 region has 14 residues. Trimming cost V 7 bases and J 1 base, with 11 bases left between them. Germline CDR1 is SNHLY and CDR2 is FYNNEI. The CDR3: CASIPPTSYNEQFF. Here the CDR3 DNA reads TGTGCCAGCATCCCCCCGACATCCTACAATGAGCAGTTCTTC.

V is TRBV28 and J is TRBJ2-7; 8 positions match TRBD1. The CDR3 sequence is 17 residues long. Trimming removed 3 bases from V and 5 bases from J; junction bases left unmatched: 15. In germline, CDR1 is MDHEN, CDR2 SYDVKM. The CDR3 DNA sequence: TGTGCCAGCAGTTTTTTTTCGGACAGGGCGGTAATGAACGAGCAGTACTTC. As protein: CASSFFSDRAVMNEQYF.

The sample holds a few counts of this clonotype. V usage is TRBV20-1 and J usage is TRBJ2-3, with 7 bases aligning to TRBD2. The V gene end was trimmed by 5 bases and the J gene end by 5 bases; junction bases not matched to a gene: 7. This CDR3 contains 13 residues. The germline gives CDR1 DFQATT, CDR2 SNEGSKA (reference sequence). CDR3: CSARRGVGDTQYF. The CDR3 DNA sequence: TGCAGTGCTCGACGGGGGGTGGGAGATACGCAGTATTTT.

The table lists this clonotype with a few counts. This rearrangement joins TRBV28 to TRBJ1-2; unclear D gene. Germline V gives CDR1 MDHEN, CDR2 SYDVKM. Trimming took 2 bases from V and 8 from J, leaving 15 bases between them. This CDR3 contains 14 residues. CDR3 region: CASSLLSPTKGYTF. The CDR3 coding sequence is TGTGCCAGCAGTTTACTATCCCCGACGAAGGGCTACACCTTC.

The chain is built from TRBV20-1 and TRBJ2-7; 7 nucleotides agree with TRBD2. The germline CDR1 and CDR2 sequences are DFQATT and SNEGSKA (reference sequence). This CDR3 spans 14 amino acids. Unmatched junction bases numbered 4, after V lost 0 bases and J lost 2 bases. CDR3 loop: CSARDASGTYEQYF. The CDR3 DNA sequence: TGCAGTGCTAGAGACGCTAGCGGAACCTACGAGCAGTACTTC.

This clonotype was seen repeatedly, ten times or more. J is TRBJ1-1 and V is TRBV27; D is possibly TRBD1 (5 bases). The CDR3 loop spans 17 amino acids. V was trimmed by 4 bases and J by 1 base, leaving 19 bases between them. Germline CDR1 is MNHEY and CDR2 is SMNVEV (reference sequence). DNA for the CDR3: TGTGCCAGCAGTTCCCGCCCTTATGGGGGGGGGAACACTGAAGCTTTCTTT. Its protein is CASSSRPYGGGNTEAFF.